This TCR beta chain was captured in a study of shared clonotypes between healthy human individuals. Looked up from germline, CDR1 is SQVTM and CDR2 is ANQGSEA. V shed 4 bases and J 5 bases; nucleotides not matched to a gene: 14. The CDR3 totals 17 residues. It was into CD45RA+ naive and CD45RA-negative memory subsets that the CD4+ cells were split. The table came from immunoSEQ multiplex PCR; TCRdb's copy has only in-frame clones and leaves some out. The sample consists of over a million clones, 65% to 80% of them appearing once. This clone was counted only a few times. Its target is not known. Points from the study as a whole: Despite large depth, rarefaction showed incomplete sorted-subset sequencing. When naive CD4 clonotypes were compared across a handful of donors, approximately 5% were shared. When compared with the clonotypes that were shared by all four sorted-subset donors, the non-shared clonotypes turned out to have lower generation probabilities.

The chain couples TRBV29-1 to TRBJ1-2, with TRBD1 identical over 12 bases. The TCR comes from a man between 18 and 29 years old in good health. What was sequenced was memory CD4+ T cells sorted from blood. Subset indicated: CD45RA-negative fraction. The CDR3 nucleotides read TGCAGCGTTGCTTCCGGGACAGGGGGCCTAAACCAATATGGCTACACCTTC. Its translation: CSVASGTGGLNQYGYTF.